This TCR beta chain was sequenced in a study of OX40 agonist ivuxolimab in advanced cancers. Looking at the study overall: Three individuals attained partial responses, comprising one hepatocellular carcinoma case and two cutaneous melanoma cases.

Clones were sequenced by immunoSEQ multiplex PCR, and TCRdb holds only the in-frame ones, with some missing. The table records just over 95,000 clones, approximately 85% of them present only once. Findings and limits, study-wide: On average, CD8+ T cells showed a greater number of expanded clones than CD4+.

Turning to this clone: Its antigen is not identified.

Specimen: CD4+ or CD8+ T cells sorted from blood, collected in a trial of the OX40 agonist ivuxolimab. This sequence was found in an adult with an advanced solid tumor such as melanoma, head and neck, liver or kidney cancer.

The CDR3 loop is CATRTTFQETQYF. CDR3 bases: TGTGCCACCAGGACGACTTTCCAAGAGACCCAGTACTTC. The rearrangement links TRBV15 to TRBJ2-5; D unresolved. This CDR3 region has 13 residues. Germline lookup yields CDR1 LNHNV and CDR2 YYDKDF (reference sequence). V lost 6 bases, J lost 1 base, and 9 bases lay in between.